Following are 18 T cell receptor beta chains from one sample sequenced in a study of blood T cell repertoires in COVID-19. Some clones are missing from TCRdb's copy, which holds only in-frame ones; the method was immunoSEQ multiplex PCR. The repertoire has a few hundred thousand clones, about 90% of them found once; the top ten carry under 1.3%. The sequenced material came from PBMCs or T cells enriched from blood (not recorded which). Every receptor here comes from a woman in her twenties or thirties who had recovered from COVID-19.

The V and J genes are TRBV2 and TRBJ2-1; 8 bases line up with TRBD2. Losses at the gene ends were 7 bases for V and 4 bases for J; bases not matched to a gene: 9. Germline V gives CDR1 SNHLY, CDR2 FYNNEI. The CDR3 is made up of 15 amino acids. Here the CDR3 DNA reads TGTGCCAGCATTGGAGGGCGGGGGGCATACAATGAGCAGTTCTTC. The encoded protein is CASIGGRGAYNEQFF.

The chain combines TRBV5-1 with TRBJ1-1; the match to TRBD1 covers 9 bases. The germline CDR1 and CDR2 sequences are SGHRS and YFSETQ. The CDR3 has 13 residues. V dropped 5 bases and J dropped 11; count of bases not matched to a gene: 10. This CDR3 is CASSFWTGAGAFF. The CDR3 region has the DNA TGCGCCAGCAGTTTTTGGACAGGGGCTGGGGCTTTCTTT.

This chain uses TRBV6-6 with TRBJ1-3, with 10 positions matching TRBD1. J gave up 6 bases and V 6 bases, and 17 bases lay outside the gene matches. Per the germline V gene, CDR1 is MNHNY and CDR2 is SVGAGI (reference sequence). The CDR3 contains 18 residues. The chain's CDR3 is CASSREKTGGFPKNTIYF. As DNA, the CDR3 is TGTGCCAGCAGCCGAGAAAAGACAGGGGGCTTTCCCAAAAACACCATATATTTT.

The chain joins TRBV28 to TRBJ1-2, with D unresolved. The CDR3 covers 15 residues. V lost 2 bases and J 4 bases, leaving 14 bases between the germline ends. The germline V gene encodes CDR1 MDHEN and CDR2 SYDVKM. The CDR3: CASSLTPGTGYGYTF. The CDR3 DNA is TGTGCCAGCAGTTTAACCCCGGGAACCGGCTATGGCTACACCTTC.

CDR3 nucleotide sequence: TGTGCCAGCAGCTTGGCCGAAGGGGTGGACTATGGCTACACCTTC. Translation: CASSLAEGVDYGYTF. The chain joins TRBV5-5 to TRBJ1-2, with a tentative D call TRBD1 (5 bases). The germline V gene encodes CDR1 SGHKS and CDR2 YYEKEE (reference sequence). CDR3 length: 15 residues. The V and J ends lost 0 bases and 3 bases respectively, with 12 bases between them.

This chain connects TRBV27 to TRBJ2-1; 8 nucleotides match TRBD2. There are 15 residues in the CDR3. Looked up from germline, CDR1 is MNHEY and CDR2 is SMNVEV (reference sequence). V trimming: 7 bases; J trimming: 6 bases; junction bases outside the gene matches: 11. CDR3 region: CASKRISGAGNEQFF. The DNA of the CDR3 is TGTGCCAGCAAGAGGATTAGCGGGGCGGGCAATGAGCAGTTCTTC.

Only one count was recorded for this clone. This chain uses TRBV5-4 with TRBJ1-1; D is ambiguous. V shed 5 bases and J shed 11 bases, with 22 bases lying between them. This CDR3 has 14 residues. Germline CDR1 reads SGHNT; CDR2 reads YYREEE (reference sequence). CDR3 region: CASRPAGIGFGAFF. As DNA, the CDR3 is TGTGCCAGCAGACCCGCGGGGATAGGCTTCGGCGCTTTCTTT.

The chain recombines TRBV30 with TRBJ2-4; 7 bases align to TRBD2. The CDR3 contains 11 residues. CDR1 is GTSNPN, CDR2 SVGIG, per germline (reference sequence). Trimming took 1 base from V and 14 from J; bases not matched to a gene: 5. This CDR3 reads CAWSGGSTKYF. The CDR3 coding sequence is TGTGCCTGGAGTGGCGGGAGCACTAAGTACTTC.

The rearrangement links TRBV3-1 (or the pseudogene TRBV3-2) to TRBJ1-4; 9 nucleotides align to TRBD1. Germline CDR1 reads LGHDT; CDR2 reads YNNKEL (reference sequence). This CDR3 contains 16 residues. V lost 3 bases, J lost 5 bases, and 7 bases stayed unmatched. This CDR3 is CASSHQTGTGNEKLFF. The CDR3 DNA sequence: TGTGCCAGCAGCCACCAAACCGGGACAGGGAATGAAAAACTGTTTTTT.

This chain joins TRBV6-5 and TRBJ1-4; D perhaps matches TRBD1 (6 bases). V lost 9 bases to trimming and J lost 1 base, with 15 bases between them. There are 15 residues in the CDR3. Germline V gene lookup returns CDR1 MNHEY and CDR2 SVGAGI. In nucleotides, the CDR3 is TGTGCCAGTAGCAGTCACAGGGAAACTAATGAAAAACTGTTTTTT. Residues: CASSSHRETNEKLFF.

This clone has just one count. The chain recombines TRBV11-3 with TRBJ2-5, with D tentatively TRBD2 (5 bases). CDR1 SGHNT and CDR2 YENEEA come from the germline V gene. The CDR3 runs 14 residues. Trimming cost V 4 bases and J 6 bases, with 15 bases left between them. This CDR3 is CASSSSSSSQTQYF. CDR3 sequence (DNA): TGTGCCAGCAGCTCCTCAAGCTCTAGCCAGACCCAGTACTTC.

This sequence joins TRBV5-4 and TRBJ2-3, with D perhaps TRBD2 (6 bases). Trimming pared 3 bases from V and 3 bases from J, leaving 17 bases between. Germline assignment: CDR1 SGHNT and CDR2 YYREEE (reference sequence). The CDR3 is made up of 16 amino acids. The DNA of the CDR3 is TGTGCCAGCAGCTCTCAGAGTGCAGCGGGTACAGATACGCAGTATTTT. It encodes CASSSQSAAGTDTQYF.

The chain joins TRBV2 to TRBJ2-7; 9 bases align to TRBD1. Germline V gene data show CDR1 as SNHLY and CDR2 as FYNNEI. The CDR3 loop spans 18 amino acids. V lost 7 bases and J lost 5; bases outside the gene matches: 21. CDR3 bases: TGTGCCAGCACCCCGTATGCCCCGTGGGGACAGGGTAACCACGAGCAGTACTTC. It specifies CASTPYAPWGQGNHEQYF.

V and J are TRBV7-2 and TRBJ2-5; D remains ambiguous. Germline-derived CDR1 and CDR2 are SGHTA and FQGNSA. The ends were cut back, 1 base at V and 5 bases at J, with 11 bases in the middle. This CDR3 comprises 14 residues. DNA of the CDR3: TGTGCCAGCAGCTTAGGCGGTAGTCTCGAGACCCAGTACTTC. It encodes CASSLGGSLETQYF.

This chain joins TRBV7-8 and TRBJ2-4; D possibly corresponds to TRBD1 (5 bases). CDR3 size: 16 residues. V gave up 1 base and J gave up 3 bases, with 13 bases separating them. Per germline, CDR1 SGHVS and CDR2 FQNEAQ. DNA of the CDR3: TGTGCCAGCAGCTTAGTCCCAGGGTACGGCAAAAACATTCAGTACTTC. This codes for CASSLVPGYGKNIQYF.

The rearrangement links TRBV11-2 to TRBJ1-3, with D perhaps TRBD1 (5 bases). The CDR3 runs 16 residues. The V end was cut by 4 bases, the J end by 2 bases, with 15 bases between. From germline, CDR1 is SGHAT and CDR2 FQNNGV. The CDR3 here is CASSSPVGGTGNTIYF. CDR3 DNA: TGTGCCAGCAGCTCCCCTGTCGGGGGGACTGGAAACACCATATATTTT.

The rearrangement joins TRBV29-1 to TRBJ1-2; TRBD1 matches at 10 bases. This CDR3 has 11 amino acids. Germline loops: CDR1 SQVTM, CDR2 ANQGSEA. CDR3 sequence (DNA): TGCACAGGGACAGGGGACTATGGCTACACCTTC. It codes for CTGTGDYGYTF.

The chain employs TRBV5-8 and TRBJ1-6; 8 bases are a match to TRBD1. This CDR3 comprises 16 residues. J was trimmed by 7 bases and V by 2 bases; bases with no gene match: 8. The germline V gene has CDR1 SGHTS and CDR2 YDEGEE. The CDR3 nucleotides read TGTGCCAGCAGCTTAGTACAGGGGGTCCTGAATTCACCCCTCCACTTT. Translation: CASSLVQGVLNSPLHF.